This T cell receptor beta chain was identified in a study of CD8+CD57+ T cells in acquired aplastic anemia. The TCR beta profiling, which covered VDJ combination and CDR3 sequence, was carried out using genomic DNA as the template. TCRdb processed the reads anew with MiXCR; each CDR3 protein has one entry. Here the sample spans 95,000 to 150,000 distinct CDR3 sequences, approximately 61% being singletons. The CDR3 totals 12 residues. Between the trimmed V and J ends, which lost 3 bases and 3 bases, there was a span of 3 bases. The V gene's germline CDR1 is MGHDK and CDR2 SYGVNS. CD8+CD57+ cell expansion had been shown by flow cytometry in patients chosen for sequencing.

This sequence was found in a human donor with aplastic anemia. The chain has TRBV25-1 and TRBJ1-5; D gene ambiguous. The source material was sorted CD4+, CD8+, or CD8+CD57+ T cells (not recorded which) from PBMCs. The chain's CDR3 is CASSDYNQPQHF. The CDR3 coding sequence is TGTGCCAGCAGTGACTACAATCAGCCCCAGCATTTT. Supplemented by reference TRBV25-1 and TRBJ1-5, the full variable domain reads EADIYQTPRYLVIGTGKKITLECSQTMGHDKMYWYQQDPGMELHLIHYSYGVNSTEKGDLSSESTVSRIRTEHFPLTLESARPSHTSQYLCASSDYNQPQHFGDGTRLSIL.